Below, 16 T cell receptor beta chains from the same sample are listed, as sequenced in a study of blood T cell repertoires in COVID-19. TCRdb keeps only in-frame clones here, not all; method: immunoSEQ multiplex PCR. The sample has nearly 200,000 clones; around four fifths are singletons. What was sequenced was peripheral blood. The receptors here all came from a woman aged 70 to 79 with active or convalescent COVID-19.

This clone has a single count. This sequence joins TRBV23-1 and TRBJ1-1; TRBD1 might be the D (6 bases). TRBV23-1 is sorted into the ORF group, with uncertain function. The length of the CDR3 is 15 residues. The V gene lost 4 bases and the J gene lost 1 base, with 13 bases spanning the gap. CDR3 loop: CASSPEPGENTEAFF. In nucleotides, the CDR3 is TGCGCCAGCAGTCCCGAACCAGGGGAGAACACTGAAGCTTTCTTT.

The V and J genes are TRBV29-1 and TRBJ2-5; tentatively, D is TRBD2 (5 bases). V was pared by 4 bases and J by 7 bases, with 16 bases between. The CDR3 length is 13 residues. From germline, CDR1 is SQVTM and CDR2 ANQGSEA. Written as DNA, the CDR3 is TGCAGCGTTGGGGGTCCCCTAGGAGGGACCCAGTACTTC. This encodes CSVGGPLGGTQYF.

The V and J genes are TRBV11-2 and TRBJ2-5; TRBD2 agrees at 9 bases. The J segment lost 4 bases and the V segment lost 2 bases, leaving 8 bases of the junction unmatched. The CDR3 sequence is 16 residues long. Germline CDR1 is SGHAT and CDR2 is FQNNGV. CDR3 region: CASSLLAGGPPETQYF. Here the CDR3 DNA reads TGTGCCAGCAGCTTATTGGCGGGAGGGCCCCCAGAGACCCAGTACTTC.

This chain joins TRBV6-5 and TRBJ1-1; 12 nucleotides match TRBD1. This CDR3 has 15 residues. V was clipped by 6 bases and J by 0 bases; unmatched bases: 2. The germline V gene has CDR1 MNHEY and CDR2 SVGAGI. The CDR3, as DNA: TGTGCCAGCAGCGGGACAGGGGGCATGAACACTGAAGCTTTCTTT. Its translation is CASSGTGGMNTEAFF.

CDR3 DNA sequence: TGTGCCACCCGGCGGGGGGCCTCGAACACCGGGGAGCTGTTTTTT. It specifies CATRRGASNTGELFF. V is TRBV3-1 (or the pseudogene TRBV3-2) and J is TRBJ2-2; 8 bases are shared with TRBD2. Germline lookup yields CDR1 LGHDT and CDR2 YNNKEL (reference sequence). V trimming: 10 bases; J trimming: 0 bases; junction bases outside the gene matches: 7. This CDR3 contains 15 residues.

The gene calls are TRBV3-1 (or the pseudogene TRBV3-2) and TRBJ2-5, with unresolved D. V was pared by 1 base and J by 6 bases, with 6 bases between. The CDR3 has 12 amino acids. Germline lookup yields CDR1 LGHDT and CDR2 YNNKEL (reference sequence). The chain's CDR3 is CASSQGAKTQYF. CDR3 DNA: TGTGCCAGCAGCCAAGGAGCGAAGACCCAGTACTTC.

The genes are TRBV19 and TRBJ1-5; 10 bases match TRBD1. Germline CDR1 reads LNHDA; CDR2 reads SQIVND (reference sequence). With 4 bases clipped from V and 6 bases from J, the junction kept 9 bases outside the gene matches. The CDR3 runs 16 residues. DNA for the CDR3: TGTGCCAGTAGTACGACCCGACAGGGGGCCCTTCAGCCCCAGCATTTT. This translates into CASSTTRQGALQPQHF.

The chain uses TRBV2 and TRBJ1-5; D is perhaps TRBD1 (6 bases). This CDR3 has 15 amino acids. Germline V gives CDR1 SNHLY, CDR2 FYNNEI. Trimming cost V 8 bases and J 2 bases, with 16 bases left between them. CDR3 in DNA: TGTGCCAGCGGTAAACAGGGTACCGGCAATCAGCCCCAGCATTTT. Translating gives CASGKQGTGNQPQHF.

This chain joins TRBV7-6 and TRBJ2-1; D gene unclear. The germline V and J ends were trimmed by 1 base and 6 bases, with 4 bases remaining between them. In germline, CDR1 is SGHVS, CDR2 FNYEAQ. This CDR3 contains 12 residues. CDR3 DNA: TGTGCCAGCAGCTTAGGGGCCAATGAGCAGTTCTTC. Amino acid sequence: CASSLGANEQFF.

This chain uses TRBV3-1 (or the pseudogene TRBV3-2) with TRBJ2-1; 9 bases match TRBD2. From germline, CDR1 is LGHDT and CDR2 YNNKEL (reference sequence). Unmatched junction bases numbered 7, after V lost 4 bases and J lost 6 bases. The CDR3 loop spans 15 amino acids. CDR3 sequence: CASSPGTSPLNEQFF. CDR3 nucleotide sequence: TGTGCCAGCAGCCCCGGGACTAGCCCACTCAATGAGCAGTTCTTC.

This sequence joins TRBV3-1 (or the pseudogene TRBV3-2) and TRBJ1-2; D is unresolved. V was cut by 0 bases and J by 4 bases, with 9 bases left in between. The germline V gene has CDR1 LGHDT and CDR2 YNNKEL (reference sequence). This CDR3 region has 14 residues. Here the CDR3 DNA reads TGTGCCAGCAGCCAAGATCTTGTGAGCTATGGCTACACCTTC. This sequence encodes CASSQDLVSYGYTF.

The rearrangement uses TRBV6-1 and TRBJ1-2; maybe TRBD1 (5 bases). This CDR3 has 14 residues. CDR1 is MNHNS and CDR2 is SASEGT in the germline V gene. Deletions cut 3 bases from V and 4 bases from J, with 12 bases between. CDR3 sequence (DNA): TGTGCCAGCAGTGACATAACAGGTTTCTATGGCTACACCTTC. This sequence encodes CASSDITGFYGYTF.

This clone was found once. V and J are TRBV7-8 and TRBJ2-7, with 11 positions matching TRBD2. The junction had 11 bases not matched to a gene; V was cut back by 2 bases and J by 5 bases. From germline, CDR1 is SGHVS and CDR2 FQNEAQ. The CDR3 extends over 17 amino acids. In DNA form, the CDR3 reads TGTGCCAGCAGCTTAAACCGGCTAGCGGGAGGTGGGGACGAGCAGTACTTC. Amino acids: CASSLNRLAGGGDEQYF. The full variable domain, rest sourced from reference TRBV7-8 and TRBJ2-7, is GAGVSQSPRYKVAKRGQDVALRCDPISGHVSLFWYQQALGQGPEFLTYFQNEAQLDKSGLPSDRFFAERPEGSVSTLKIQRTQQEDSAVYLCASSLNRLAGGGDEQYFGPGTRLTVT.

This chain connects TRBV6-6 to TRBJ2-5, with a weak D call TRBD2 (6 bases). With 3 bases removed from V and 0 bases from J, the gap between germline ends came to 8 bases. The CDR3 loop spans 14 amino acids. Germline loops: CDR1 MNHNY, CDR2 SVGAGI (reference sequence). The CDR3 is CASSYRDYQETQYF. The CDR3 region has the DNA TGTGCCAGCAGTTATAGGGACTACCAAGAGACCCAGTACTTC.

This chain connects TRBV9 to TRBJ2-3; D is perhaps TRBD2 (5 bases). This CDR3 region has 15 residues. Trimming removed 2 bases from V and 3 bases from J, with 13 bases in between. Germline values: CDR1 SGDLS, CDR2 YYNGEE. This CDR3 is CASSVYDRGTDTQYF. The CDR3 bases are TGTGCCAGCAGCGTCTACGACCGGGGAACAGATACGCAGTATTTT.

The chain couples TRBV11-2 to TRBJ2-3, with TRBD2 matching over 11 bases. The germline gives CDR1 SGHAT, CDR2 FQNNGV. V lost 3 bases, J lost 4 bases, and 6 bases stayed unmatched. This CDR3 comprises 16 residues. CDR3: CASSFIAGGPPDTQYF. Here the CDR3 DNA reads TGTGCCAGCAGCTTTATAGCGGGAGGGCCGCCAGATACGCAGTATTTT.